Below, 4 T cell receptor beta chains from the same sample are listed, as sequenced in a study of T cell repertoires in ileal Crohn's disease. Only in-frame clones appear in the TCRdb table, and some are missing; sequencing was by immunoSEQ multiplex PCR. The top ten hold 7.7% of the sample, which has approximately 10,000 clones, roughly two thirds seen once. Time point specified: neoterminal ileum biopsy at postoperative endoscopy, about 6 months after surgery. Sample: ileal tissue. These receptor sequences come from an adult with Crohn's disease.

This chain uses TRBV11-3 with TRBJ2-2; D possibly corresponds to TRBD1 (5 bases). V shed 4 bases and J shed 4 bases, with 10 bases lying between them. The CDR3 covers 14 residues. Germline V gene lookup returns CDR1 SGHNT and CDR2 YENEEA. Here the CDR3 reads CASSSQGGTGELFF. Here the CDR3 DNA reads TGTGCCAGCAGCTCTCAGGGTGGCACCGGGGAGCTGTTTTTT.

On this clone itself: A read error may account for a junction end that differs from germline. The chain combines TRBV7-3 with TRBJ1-5, with TRBD1 matching over 7 bases. The V gene's germline CDR1 is SGHTA and CDR2 FQGTGA. This CDR3 comprises 17 residues. CDR3 in amino acids: CASSLTTGFTTEEPQHF. In DNA, the CDR3 is TGTGCCAGCAGCCTAACGACAGGGTTCACGACGGAAGAGCCCCAGCATTTT.

This clone was counted once. The rearrangement links TRBV10-1 to TRBJ1-1; no firm D call. CDR3 length: 12 amino acids. The germline V gene has CDR1 WNHNN and CDR2 SYGVQD (reference sequence). The germline V and J ends were trimmed by 3 bases and 5 bases, with 7 bases remaining between them. The CDR3 loop is CASSDRQTEAFF. The CDR3 region has the DNA TGCGCCAGCAGTGACCGCCAGACTGAAGCTTTCTTT.

By sample fraction, this clone is medium-sized (0.01 to 0.1%). V usage is TRBV15 and J usage is TRBJ2-2; the D gene is possibly TRBD2 (6 bases). Germline V gene data show CDR1 as LNHNV and CDR2 as YYDKDF (reference sequence). The CDR3 runs 14 residues. The V end lost 5 bases, the J end lost 4 bases, and 11 bases lay between the germline ends. In DNA form, the CDR3 reads TGTGCCACCAGCTCCGGGAGTACCACCGGGGAGCTGTTTTTT. It specifies CATSSGSTTGELFF.